This section outlines one TCR beta chain sequence together with its context. This specimen comes from a study of cytomegalovirus exposure and HLA in healthy donors. A multiplex PCR was run with 60 Vbeta primers and 13 Jbeta primers. Here immunoSEQ multiplex PCR was the method, and the copy in TCRdb shows in-frame clones only, minus some. The table counts 100,000 to 150,000 clones; around 1.6% lies in the top ten. V was trimmed by 1 base and J by 0 bases, leaving 12 bases between them. Germline V gene data show CDR1 as LNHDA and CDR2 as SQIVND (reference sequence). The CDR3 covers 17 residues. This chain connects TRBV19 to TRBJ2-2, with a tentative D call TRBD2 (6 bases). The source is a middle-aged woman in good health and CMV-seropositive. The sample consisted of PBMCs. The CDR3 sequence is CASSIAWASANTGELFF. The CDR3, as DNA: TGTGCCAGTAGTATAGCCTGGGCTAGCGCGAACACCGGGGAGCTGTTTTTT.